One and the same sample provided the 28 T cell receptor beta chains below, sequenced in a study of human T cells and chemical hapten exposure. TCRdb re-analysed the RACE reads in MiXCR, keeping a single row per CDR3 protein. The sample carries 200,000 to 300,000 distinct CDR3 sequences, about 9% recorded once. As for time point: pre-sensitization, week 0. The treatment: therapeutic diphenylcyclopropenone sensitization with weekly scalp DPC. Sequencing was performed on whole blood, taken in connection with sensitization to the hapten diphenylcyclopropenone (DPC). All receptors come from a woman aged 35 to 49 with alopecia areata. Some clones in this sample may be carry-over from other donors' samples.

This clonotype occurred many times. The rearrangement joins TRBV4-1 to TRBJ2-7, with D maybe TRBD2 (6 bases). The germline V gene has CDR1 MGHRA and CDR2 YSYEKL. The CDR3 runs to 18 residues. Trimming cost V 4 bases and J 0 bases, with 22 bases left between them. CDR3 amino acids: CASSRVDLGLSSSYEQYF. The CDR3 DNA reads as TGCGCCAGCAGCCGTGTCGACCTGGGACTGTCGAGCTCCTACGAGCAGTACTTC.

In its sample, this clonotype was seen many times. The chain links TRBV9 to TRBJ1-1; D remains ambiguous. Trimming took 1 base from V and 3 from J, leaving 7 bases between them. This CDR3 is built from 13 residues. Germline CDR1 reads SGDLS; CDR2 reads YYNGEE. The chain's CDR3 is CASSVSPYTEAFF. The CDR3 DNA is TGTGCCAGCAGCGTATCTCCGTACACTGAAGCTTTCTTT.

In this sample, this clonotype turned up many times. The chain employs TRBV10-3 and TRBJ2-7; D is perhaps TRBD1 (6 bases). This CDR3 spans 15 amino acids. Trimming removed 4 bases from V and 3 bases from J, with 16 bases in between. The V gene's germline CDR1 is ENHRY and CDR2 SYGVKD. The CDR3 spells CAISAPHREFYEQYF. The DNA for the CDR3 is TGTGCCATCAGTGCGCCCCACAGGGAATTCTACGAGCAGTACTTC.

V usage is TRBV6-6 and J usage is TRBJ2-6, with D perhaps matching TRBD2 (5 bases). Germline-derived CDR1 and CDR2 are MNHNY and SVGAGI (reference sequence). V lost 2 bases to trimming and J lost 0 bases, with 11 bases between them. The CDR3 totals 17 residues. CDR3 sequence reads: CASSYHATSSGANVLTF. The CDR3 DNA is TGTGCCAGCAGTTACCATGCAACTAGCTCTGGGGCCAACGTCCTGACTTTC.

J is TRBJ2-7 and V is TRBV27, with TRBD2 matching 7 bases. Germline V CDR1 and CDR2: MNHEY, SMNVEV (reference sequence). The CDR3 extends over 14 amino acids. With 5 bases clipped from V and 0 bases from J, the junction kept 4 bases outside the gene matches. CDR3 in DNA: TGTGCCAGCAGTCCGTGGGACTACTCCTACGAGCAGTACTTC. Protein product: CASSPWDYSYEQYF.

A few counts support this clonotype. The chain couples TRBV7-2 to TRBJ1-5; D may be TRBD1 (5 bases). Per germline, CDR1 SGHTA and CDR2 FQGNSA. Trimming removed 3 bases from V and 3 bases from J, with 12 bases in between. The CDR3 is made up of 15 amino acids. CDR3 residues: CASSFMDGHNQPQHF. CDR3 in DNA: TGTGCCAGCAGCTTTATGGACGGACACAATCAGCCCCAGCATTTT.

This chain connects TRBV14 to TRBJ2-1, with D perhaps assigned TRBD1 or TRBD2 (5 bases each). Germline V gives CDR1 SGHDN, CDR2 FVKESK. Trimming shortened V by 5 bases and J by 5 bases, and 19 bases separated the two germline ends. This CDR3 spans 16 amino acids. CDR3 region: CASSFFLGRADNEQFF. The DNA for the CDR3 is TGTGCCAGCAGCTTTTTCCTGGGGCGGGCCGACAATGAGCAGTTCTTC. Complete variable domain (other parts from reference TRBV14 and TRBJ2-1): EAGVTQFPSHSVIEKGQTVTLRCDPISGHDNLYWYRRVMGKEIKFLLHFVKESKQDESGMPNNRFLAERTGGTYSTLKVQPAELEDSGVYFCASSFFLGRADNEQFFGPGTRLTVL.

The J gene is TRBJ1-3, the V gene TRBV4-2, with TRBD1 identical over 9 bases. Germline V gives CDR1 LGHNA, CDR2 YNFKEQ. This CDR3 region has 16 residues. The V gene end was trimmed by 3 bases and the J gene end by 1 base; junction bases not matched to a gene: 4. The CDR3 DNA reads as TGTGCCAGCAGCCAGGAACAGGGGGCTTCTGGAAACACCATATATTTT. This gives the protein CASSQEQGASGNTIYF.

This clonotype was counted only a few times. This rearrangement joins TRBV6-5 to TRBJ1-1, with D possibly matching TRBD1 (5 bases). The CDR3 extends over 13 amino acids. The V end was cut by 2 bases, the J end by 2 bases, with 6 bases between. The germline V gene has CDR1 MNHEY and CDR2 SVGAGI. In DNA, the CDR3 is TGTGCCAGCAGTTACGGGACTAACACTGAAGCTTTCTTT. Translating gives CASSYGTNTEAFF.

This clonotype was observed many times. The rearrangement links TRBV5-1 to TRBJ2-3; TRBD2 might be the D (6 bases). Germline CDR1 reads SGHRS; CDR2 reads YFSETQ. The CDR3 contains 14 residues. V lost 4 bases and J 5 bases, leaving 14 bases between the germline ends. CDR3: CASSRGGGEDTQYF. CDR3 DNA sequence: TGCGCCAGCAGCCGGGGAGGAGGGGAAGATACGCAGTATTTT.

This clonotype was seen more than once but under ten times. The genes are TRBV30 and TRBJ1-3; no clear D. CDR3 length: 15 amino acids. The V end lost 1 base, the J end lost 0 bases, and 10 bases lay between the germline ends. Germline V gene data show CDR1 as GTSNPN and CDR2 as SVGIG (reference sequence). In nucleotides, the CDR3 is TGTGCCTGGAGTGACACAGCCAGCTCTGGAAACACCATATATTTT. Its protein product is CAWSDTASSGNTIYF.

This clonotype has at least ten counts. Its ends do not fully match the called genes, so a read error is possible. The CDR3 loop reads CASSSLGDTEAFF. CDR3 nucleotides: TGTGCCAGCAGCTCCCTGGGAGACACTGAAGCTTTCTTT. The rearrangement links TRBV5-1 to TRBJ1-1; D is uncertain. This CDR3 region has 13 residues. Germline CDR1 reads SGHRS; CDR2 reads YFSETQ.

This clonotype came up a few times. CDR3 DNA sequence: TGTGCCAGCAGCTTAACCGGGACTAGTGGTTTTGGTACGCAGTATTTT. It encodes CASSLTGTSGFGTQYF. The V gene is TRBV5-5, the J gene TRBJ2-3; 8 nucleotides align to TRBD2. This CDR3 is 16 amino acids long. Trimming cost V 2 bases and J 8 bases; bases outside gene matches: 13. CDR1 and CDR2 (germline): SGHKS, YYEKEE (reference sequence). The whole variable domain, remainder taken from reference TRBV5-5 and TRBJ2-3, is DAGVTQSPTHLIKTRGQQVTLRCSPISGHKSVSWYQQVLGQGPQFIFQYYEKEERGRGNFPDRFSARQFPNYSSELNVNALLLGDSALYLCASSLTGTSGFGTQYFGPGTRLTVL.

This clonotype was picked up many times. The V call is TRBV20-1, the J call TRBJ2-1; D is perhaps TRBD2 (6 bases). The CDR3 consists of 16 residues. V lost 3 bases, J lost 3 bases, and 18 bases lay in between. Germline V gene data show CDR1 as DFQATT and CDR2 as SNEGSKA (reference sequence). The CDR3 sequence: CSASGREAILYNEQFF. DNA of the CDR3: TGCAGTGCTAGTGGAAGGGAGGCAATACTCTACAATGAGCAGTTCTTC.

CDR3 region: CASSFGDTYEQYF. The CDR3 DNA reads as TGTGCCAGCAGTTTTGGGGATACCTACGAGCAGTACTTC. This chain links TRBV28 with TRBJ2-7, with D unresolved. V was shortened by 3 bases and J by 2 bases, with 8 bases between the two germline ends. The CDR3 has 13 amino acids. Germline lookup yields CDR1 MDHEN and CDR2 SYDVKM.

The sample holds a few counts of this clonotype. The CDR3 sequence: CSVGGQGGEETQYF. The CDR3 nucleotides are TGCAGCGTTGGGGGACAGGGGGGCGAAGAGACCCAGTACTTC. The chain is built from TRBV29-1 and TRBJ2-5; TRBD1 aligns across 11 bases. Germline lookup yields CDR1 SQVTM and CDR2 ANQGSEA. V shed 4 bases and J 3 bases; nucleotides not matched to a gene: 4. The CDR3 spans 14 residues.

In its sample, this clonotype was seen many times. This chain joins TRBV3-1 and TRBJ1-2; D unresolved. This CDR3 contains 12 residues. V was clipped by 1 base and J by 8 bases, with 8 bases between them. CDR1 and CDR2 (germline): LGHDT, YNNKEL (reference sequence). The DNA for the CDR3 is TGTGCCAGCAGCCAAGTCGGGCGCGGCTACACCTTC. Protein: CASSQVGRGYTF.

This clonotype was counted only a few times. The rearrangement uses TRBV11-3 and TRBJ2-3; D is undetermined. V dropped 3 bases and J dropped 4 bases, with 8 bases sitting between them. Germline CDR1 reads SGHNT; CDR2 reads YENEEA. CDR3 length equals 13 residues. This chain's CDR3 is CASSFSSADTQYF. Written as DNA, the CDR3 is TGTGCCAGCAGCTTTAGTAGTGCAGATACGCAGTATTTT.

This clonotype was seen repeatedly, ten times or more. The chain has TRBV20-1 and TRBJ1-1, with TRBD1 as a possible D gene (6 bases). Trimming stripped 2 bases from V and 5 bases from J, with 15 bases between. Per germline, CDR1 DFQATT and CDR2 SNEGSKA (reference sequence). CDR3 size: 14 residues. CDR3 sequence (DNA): TGCAGTGCTAGACCGGCAGGGGCGAGTACTGAAGCTTTCTTT. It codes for CSARPAGASTEAFF.

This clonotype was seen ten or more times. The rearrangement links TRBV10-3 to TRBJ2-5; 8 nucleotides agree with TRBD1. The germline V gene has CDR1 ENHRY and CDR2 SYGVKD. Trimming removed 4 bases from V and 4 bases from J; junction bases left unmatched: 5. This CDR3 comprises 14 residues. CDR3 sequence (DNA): TGTGCCATCAGTGTGGTGGACAGGGCAGAGACCCAGTACTTC. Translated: CAISVVDRAETQYF.

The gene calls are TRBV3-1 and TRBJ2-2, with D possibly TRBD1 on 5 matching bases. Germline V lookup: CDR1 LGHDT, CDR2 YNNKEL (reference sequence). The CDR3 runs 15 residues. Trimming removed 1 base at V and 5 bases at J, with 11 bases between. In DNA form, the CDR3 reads TGTGCCAGCAGCCAAGCAGGGCTAACGACCGGGGAGCTGTTTTTT. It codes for CASSQAGLTTGELFF.

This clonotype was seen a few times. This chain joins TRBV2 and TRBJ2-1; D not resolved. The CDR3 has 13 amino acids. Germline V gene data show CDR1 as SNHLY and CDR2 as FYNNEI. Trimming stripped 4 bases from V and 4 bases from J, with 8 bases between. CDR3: CASSARQYNEQFF. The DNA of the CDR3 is TGTGCCAGCAGTGCCCGTCAATACAATGAGCAGTTCTTC.

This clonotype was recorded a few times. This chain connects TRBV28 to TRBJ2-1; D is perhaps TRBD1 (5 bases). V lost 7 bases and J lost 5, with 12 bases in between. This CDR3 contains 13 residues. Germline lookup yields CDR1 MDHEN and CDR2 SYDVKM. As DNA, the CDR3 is TGTGCCAGCAACGGCCCAGGGCACAATGAGCAGTTCTTC. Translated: CASNGPGHNEQFF.

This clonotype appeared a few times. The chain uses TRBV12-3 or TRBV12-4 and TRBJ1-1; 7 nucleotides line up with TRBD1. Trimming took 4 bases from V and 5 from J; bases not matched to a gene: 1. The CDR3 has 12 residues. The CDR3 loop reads CASSSGQTEAFF. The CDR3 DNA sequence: TGTGCCAGCAGTTCGGGACAGACTGAAGCTTTCTTT.

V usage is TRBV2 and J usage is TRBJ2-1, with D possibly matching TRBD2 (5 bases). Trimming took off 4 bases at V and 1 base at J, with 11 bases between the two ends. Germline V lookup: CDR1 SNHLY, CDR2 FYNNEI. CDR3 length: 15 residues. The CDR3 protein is CASSAIQRSYNEQFF. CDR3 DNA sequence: TGTGCCAGCAGTGCGATCCAGCGGTCCTACAATGAGCAGTTCTTC.

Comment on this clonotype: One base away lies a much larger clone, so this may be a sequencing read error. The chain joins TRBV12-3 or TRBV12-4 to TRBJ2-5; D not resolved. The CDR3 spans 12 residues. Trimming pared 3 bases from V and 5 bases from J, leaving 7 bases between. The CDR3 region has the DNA TGTGCCAGCAGTTTCGTCCTGGAGACCCAGTACTTC. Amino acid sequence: CASSFVLETQYF.

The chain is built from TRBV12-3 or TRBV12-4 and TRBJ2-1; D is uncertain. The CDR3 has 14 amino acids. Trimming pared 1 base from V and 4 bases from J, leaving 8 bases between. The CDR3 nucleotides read TGTGCCAGCAGTTTAGAGGCCTTATACAATGAGCAGTTCTTC. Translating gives CASSLEALYNEQFF.

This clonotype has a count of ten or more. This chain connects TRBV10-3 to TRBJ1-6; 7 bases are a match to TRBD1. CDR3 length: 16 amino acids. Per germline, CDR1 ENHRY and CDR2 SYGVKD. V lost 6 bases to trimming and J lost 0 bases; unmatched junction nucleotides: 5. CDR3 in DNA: TGTGCCATCAGGGGACAGCAGAGCTCCTATAATTCACCCCTCCACTTT. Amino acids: CAIRGQQSSYNSPLHF.